This passage covers 15 T cell receptor beta chains from one sample sequenced in a study of blood T cell repertoires in COVID-19. Measured with immunoSEQ multiplex PCR; TCRdb has only the in-frame clones, and not every one. The sample contains fewer than 200,000 clones, 60% to 80% of which appear only once. The sample taken for sequencing was peripheral blood. These receptors originate from a woman in her sixties or seventies with acute or convalescent COVID-19.

This clone was recorded a few times. This chain connects TRBV7-6 to TRBJ1-6; tentative D call: TRBD1 (5 bases). The CDR3 is 15 amino acids. V lost 2 bases and J 10 bases, leaving 15 bases between the germline ends. Germline V lookup: CDR1 SGHVS, CDR2 FNYEAQ. For the CDR3, the DNA is TGTGCCAGCAGCTTAAGCCCAGGGTTAAGGTCACCCCTCCACTTT. This sequence encodes CASSLSPGLRSPLHF.

The V gene is TRBV29-1, the J gene TRBJ1-1; D possibly corresponds to TRBD1 (5 bases). The germline CDR1 and CDR2 sequences are SQVTM and ANQGSEA. The CDR3 runs 11 residues. V lost 4 bases, J lost 4 bases, and 7 bases lay in between. The CDR3 sequence: CSVVGGTEAFF. CDR3 bases: TGCAGCGTTGTGGGGGGCACTGAAGCTTTCTTT.

V usage is TRBV19 and J usage is TRBJ2-3; TRBD2 matches at 9 bases. Germline CDR1 is LNHDA and CDR2 is SQIVND (reference sequence). V lost 3 bases and J lost 1; bases outside the gene matches: 2. This CDR3 comprises 15 residues. CDR3 in amino acids: CASSMGGRGTDTQYF. CDR3 DNA sequence: TGTGCCAGTAGTATGGGCGGGAGGGGCACAGATACGCAGTATTTT.

The chain recombines TRBV4-1 with TRBJ2-7; 10 positions agree with TRBD2. The V gene's germline CDR1 is MGHRA and CDR2 YSYEKL. The J segment lost 2 bases and the V segment lost 6 bases, leaving 25 bases of the junction unmatched. This CDR3 comprises 21 residues. The CDR3 bases are TGCGCCAGCAGAGGGGGTCGGCGGCTGGCTAGCGGGAGAGTCTCACCCTACGAGCAGTACTTC. It encodes CASRGGRRLASGRVSPYEQYF.

This clone was detected only a few times. The CDR3 DNA sequence: TGTGCCAGCGGAGGGGACAGGGGCTCCTACAATGAGCAGTTCTTC. It encodes CASGGDRGSYNEQFF. This sequence joins TRBV6-5 and TRBJ2-1; 10 bases map to TRBD1. Per germline, CDR1 MNHEY and CDR2 SVGAGI. The length of the CDR3 is 15 residues. J gave up 0 bases and V 8 bases, and 4 bases lay outside the gene matches.

This clone was picked up one time. The V call is TRBV30, the J call TRBJ2-2; D remains ambiguous. The germline V gene encodes CDR1 GTSNPN and CDR2 SVGIG (reference sequence). With 1 base removed from V and 3 bases from J, the gap between germline ends came to 6 bases. This CDR3 is 13 amino acids long. The CDR3 coding sequence is TGTGCCTGGAGTGATCGGTACACCGGGGAGCTGTTTTTT. Amino acids: CAWSDRYTGELFF.

The V call is TRBV3-1 (or the pseudogene TRBV3-2), the J call TRBJ2-7; 8 positions agree with TRBD1. CDR1 LGHDT and CDR2 YNNKEL come from the germline V gene (reference sequence). This CDR3 is 16 amino acids long. The V and J ends lost 0 bases and 1 base, in that order; junction bases with no gene match: 5. The CDR3 protein is CASSQETGGRSYEQYF. In DNA, the CDR3 is TGTGCCAGCAGCCAAGAAACAGGGGGGAGGTCCTACGAGCAGTACTTC.

A few counts support this clone. V is TRBV5-1 and J is TRBJ1-2; maybe TRBD1 (6 bases). V lost 5 bases and J lost 4, with 18 bases in between. The germline V gene encodes CDR1 SGHRS and CDR2 YFSETQ. There are 15 residues in the CDR3. This CDR3 is CASRARTEPVYGYTF. CDR3 coding DNA: TGCGCCAGCAGGGCTCGGACAGAGCCCGTCTATGGCTACACCTTC.

The rearrangement joins TRBV29-1 to TRBJ1-1; weak D call: TRBD1 (6 bases). V shed 6 bases and J shed 3 bases, with 14 bases lying between them. This CDR3 contains 13 residues. Germline lookup yields CDR1 SQVTM and CDR2 ANQGSEA. This chain's CDR3 is CSVRVQGDTEAFF. The CDR3 region has the DNA TGCAGCGTCCGAGTACAGGGTGACACTGAAGCTTTCTTT.

The table lists this clone with a count of one. The CDR3 nucleotides are TGTGCCAGCAGCTTAGACCTAAGCACAGATACGCAGTATTTT. Its translation is CASSLDLSTDTQYF. The V call is TRBV7-7, the J call TRBJ2-3; no reliable D call. V was clipped by 1 base and J by 0 bases, with 5 bases between them. Germline values: CDR1 SSHAT, CDR2 FNYEAQ (reference sequence). This CDR3 contains 14 residues.

This chain uses TRBV10-3 with TRBJ1-1; D call uncertain. Trimming pared 3 bases from V and 3 bases from J, leaving 11 bases between. The CDR3 has 14 residues. Germline V lookup: CDR1 ENHRY, CDR2 SYGVKD. The CDR3 region has the DNA TGTGCCATCAGTGAAGGAAGGGAGGACACTGAAGCTTTCTTT. It codes for CAISEGREDTEAFF.

The rearrangement uses TRBV5-1 and TRBJ2-7; a possible D gene is TRBD2 (5 bases). Germline lookup yields CDR1 SGHRS and CDR2 YFSETQ. Trimming removed 3 bases at V and 4 bases at J, with 23 bases between. The CDR3 contains 17 residues. For the CDR3, the DNA is TGCGCCAGCAGCTCTTCCTATAGCGTGACGAAAAATTACGAGCAGTACTTC. This encodes CASSSSYSVTKNYEQYF.

In its sample, this clone was seen once. The chain has TRBV6-6 and TRBJ1-1; D uncertain. In germline, CDR1 is MNHNY, CDR2 SVGAGI (reference sequence). The V and J ends lost 7 bases and 5 bases respectively, with 5 bases between them. This CDR3 comprises 10 residues. The CDR3 DNA reads as TGTGCCAGCATCGGGACTGAAGCTTTCTTT. Protein product: CASIGTEAFF.

The chain recombines TRBV18 with TRBJ1-1; D is unresolved. The CDR3 has 15 residues. The germline V gene has CDR1 KGHSH and CDR2 LQKENI. The germline V and J ends were trimmed by 2 bases and 0 bases, with 10 bases remaining between them. For the CDR3, the DNA is TGTGCCAGCTCACCATCCGGGAGTTTGAACACTGAAGCTTTCTTT. This encodes CASSPSGSLNTEAFF.

V is TRBV19 and J is TRBJ1-2; tentatively, D is TRBD1 (6 bases). The CDR3 loop spans 15 amino acids. Germline assignment: CDR1 LNHDA and CDR2 SQIVND (reference sequence). Trimming stripped 2 bases from V and 6 bases from J, with 16 bases between. The CDR3 is CASSIPRGLLNGYTF. CDR3 nucleotide sequence: TGTGCCAGTAGTATACCCAGGGGCCTTCTAAATGGCTACACCTTC.